This TCR beta chain came from a study of T cell clones after liver transplantation. Overall study: Graft-donor-reactive sequences were compared with third-party-reactive TCRbeta sequences from pre-transplant mixed lymphocyte reactions. Patients counted as tolerant after at least one year off all immunosuppression, enzymes not exceeding twice normal.

Sequencing was performed with immunoSEQ multiplex PCR; in TCRdb, only in-frame clones are kept and a portion is missing. The sample has around 51,000 clones, 86% seen once. Study-level points and caveats: Migration into the graft, not deletion, may explain lost graft donor-reactive T cells.

This CDR3 has 15 amino acids. The germline gives CDR1 SEHNR, CDR2 FQNEAQ (reference sequence). V lost 4 bases to trimming and J lost 6 bases; unmatched junction nucleotides: 3. As regards this clone: Antigen specificity is unknown.

This clonotype was obtained from a human patient who received a liver transplant. A subset of T cells may come from the graft donor. The sample was CD8+ T cells from blood, taken 12 months after liver transplant. The gene calls are TRBV7-9 and TRBJ2-1; TRBD2 matches at 13 bases. CDR3 residues: CASSSLAGGLNEQFF. CDR3 sequence (DNA): TGTGCCAGCAGCTCACTAGCGGGAGGGCTCAATGAGCAGTTCTTC.